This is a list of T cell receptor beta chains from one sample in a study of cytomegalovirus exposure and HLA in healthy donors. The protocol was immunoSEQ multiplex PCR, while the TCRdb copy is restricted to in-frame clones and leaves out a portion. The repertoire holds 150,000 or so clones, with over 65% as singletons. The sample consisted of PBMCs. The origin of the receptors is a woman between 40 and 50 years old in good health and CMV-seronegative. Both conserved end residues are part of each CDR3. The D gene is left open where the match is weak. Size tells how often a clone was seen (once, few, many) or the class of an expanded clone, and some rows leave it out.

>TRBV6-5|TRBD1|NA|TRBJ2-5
TGTGCCAGCAGTCTTATAGGGGGCGAGGAGACCCAGTACTTC
CASSLIGGEETQYF
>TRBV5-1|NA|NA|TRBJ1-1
TGCGCCAGCAGTTTGAGGGGACAGAACACTGAAGCTTTCTTT
CASSLRGQNTEAFF
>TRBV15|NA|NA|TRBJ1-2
TGTGCCACCAGCAGAGGGGGGGGTGGCTATGGCTACACCTTC
CATSRGGGGYGYTF
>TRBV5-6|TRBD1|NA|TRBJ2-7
TGTGCCAGCAGCCGAATGGACAGGTCCCCCGAGCAGTACTTC
CASSRMDRSPEQYF
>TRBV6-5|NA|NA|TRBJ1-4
TGTGCCAGCAGAACAGTAGCAACTAATGAAAAACTGTTTTTT
CASRTVATNEKLFF
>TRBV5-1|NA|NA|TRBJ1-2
TGCGCCAGCAGCTCGCGACAGTCTCTCTATGGCTACACCTTC
CASSSRQSLYGYTF
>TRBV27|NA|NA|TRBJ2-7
TGTGCCAGCACTTCGTACAAGGGGGGGGGCGAGCAGTACTTC
CASTSYKGGGEQYF
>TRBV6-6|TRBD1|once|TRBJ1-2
TGTGCCAGCAGCGGGACAGGGGGCGGGGGCTACACCTTC
CASSGTGGGGYTF
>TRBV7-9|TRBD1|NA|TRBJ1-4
TGTGCCAGCAGCTCGACAGGGGGCCTTAATGAAAAACTGTTTTTT
CASSSTGGLNEKLFF
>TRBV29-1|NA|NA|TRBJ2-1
TGCAGCGTTGGGGACAAGAGCTCCTACAATGAGCAGTTCTTC
CSVGDKSSYNEQFF
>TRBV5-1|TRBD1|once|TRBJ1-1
TGCGCCAGCAGCTGGGCCTCGACAGGGGGGAACACTGAAGCTTTCTTT
CASSWASTGGNTEAFF
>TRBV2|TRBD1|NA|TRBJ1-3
TGTGCCAGCTTGGCCCGGACAGGGCCGGACACCATATATTTT
CASLARTGPDTIYF
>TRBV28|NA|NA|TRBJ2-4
TGTGCCAGCAGTTCGAAGACTGTAAATTTAGCCAAAAACATTCAGTACTTC
CASSSKTVNLAKNIQYF
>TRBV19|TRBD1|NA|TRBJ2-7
TGTGCCAGTAGTATGGACAGGGGGCGCGAGCAGTACTTC
CASSMDRGREQYF
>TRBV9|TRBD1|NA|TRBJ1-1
TGTGCCAGCAGCGCGGGGACAGGTAGGTCGAACACTGAAGCTTTCTTT
CASSAGTGRSNTEAFF
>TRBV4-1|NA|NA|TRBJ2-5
TGCGCCAGCAGCTTCCAGGGGTTCCAAGAGACCCAGTACTTC
CASSFQGFQETQYF
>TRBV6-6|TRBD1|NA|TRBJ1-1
TGTGCCAGCGGAACAGGGGCGAACACTGAAGCTTTCTTT
CASGTGANTEAFF
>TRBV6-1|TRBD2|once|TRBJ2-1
TGTGCCTCATTACAACCCGGGACTAGCGTGGAGCAGTTCTTC
CASLQPGTSVEQFF
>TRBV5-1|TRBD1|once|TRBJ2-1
TGCGCCAGCAGCTCGTCACAGGGGGTCTACAATGAGCAGTTCTTC
CASSSSQGVYNEQFF
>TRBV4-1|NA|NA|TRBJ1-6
TGCGCCAGCAGCCACCTCCAAGACAGGTTCTATAATTCACCCCTCCACTTT
CASSHLQDRFYNSPLHF
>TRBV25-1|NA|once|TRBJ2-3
TGTGCCAGCCTTCTCGATACGCAGTATTTT
CASLLDTQYF
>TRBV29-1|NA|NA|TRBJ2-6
TGCAGCGTTGCGAGGTCTGGGGCCAACGTCCTGACTTTC
CSVARSGANVLTF
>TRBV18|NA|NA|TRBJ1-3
TGTGCCAGCTCATCTAATACAGGGACGGGAAACACCATATATTTT
CASSSNTGTGNTIYF
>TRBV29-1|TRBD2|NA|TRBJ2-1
TGCAGCGTTGGAACGGGAGGTGGTTCCTACAATGAGCAGTTCTTC
CSVGTGGGSYNEQFF
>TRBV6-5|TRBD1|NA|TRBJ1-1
TGTGCCAGCAGCCAGGACAGGGCCATGAACACTGAAGCTTTCTTT
CASSQDRAMNTEAFF
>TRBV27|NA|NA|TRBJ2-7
TGTGCCAGCAGTTTAGACAGCCGCTACGAGCAGTACTTC
CASSLDSRYEQYF
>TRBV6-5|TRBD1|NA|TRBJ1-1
TGTGCCAGCAGTTATCGCCACACAGGGGTCCGCACTGAAGCTTTCTTT
CASSYRHTGVRTEAFF
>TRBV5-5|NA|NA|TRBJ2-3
TGTGCCAGCAGCTTGAGTAGTACTCCGGGTGGCACAGATACGCAGTATTTT
CASSLSSTPGGTDTQYF
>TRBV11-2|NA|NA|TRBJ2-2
TGTGCCAGCAGCTCTACCGGGAGAACCACCGGGGAGCTGTTTTTT
CASSSTGRTTGELFF
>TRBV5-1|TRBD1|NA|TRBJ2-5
TGCGCCAGCAGCAGGCGGACAGGGGAGACAGAGACCCAGTACTTC
CASSRRTGETETQYF
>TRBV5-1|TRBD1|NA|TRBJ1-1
TGCGCCAGCAGCGTGGGGACAGAGCCGAACACTGAAGCTTTCTTT
CASSVGTEPNTEAFF
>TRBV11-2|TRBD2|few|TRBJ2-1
TGTGCCAGCAGCTTACAAAGCGGGGGTAACAATGAGCAGTTCTTC
CASSLQSGGNNEQFF
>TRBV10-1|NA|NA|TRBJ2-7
TGCGCCAGCAGGACAGGGAGGTTCAGATACGAGCAGTACTTC
CASRTGRFRYEQYF
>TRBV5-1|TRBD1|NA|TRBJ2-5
TGCGCCAGCAGCTTGAACAGGGGGAGTAGCGAGACCCAGTACTTC
CASSLNRGSSETQYF
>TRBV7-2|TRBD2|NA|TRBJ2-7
TGTGCCAGCAGCTTACTAGCGGGAGCGTACGAGCAGTACTTC
CASSLLAGAYEQYF
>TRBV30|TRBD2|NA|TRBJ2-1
TGTGCCTGGCGCGGGGGGGGAAAAAATGAGCAGTTCTTC
CAWRGGGKNEQFF
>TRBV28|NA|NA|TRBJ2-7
TGTGCCAGCGACAGTTCCTACGAGCAGTACTTC
CASDSSYEQYF
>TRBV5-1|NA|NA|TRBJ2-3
TGCGCCAGCACCCAGGGCCTGCGGACAGATACGCAGTATTTT
CASTQGLRTDTQYF
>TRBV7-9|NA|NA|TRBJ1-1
TGTGCCAGCAGCCTCCACGAGACAGTGAACACTGAAGCTTTCTTT
CASSLHETVNTEAFF
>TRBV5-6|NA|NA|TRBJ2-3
TGTGCCAGCAGCCTGTCGCGCCGAGATACGCAGTATTTT
CASSLSRRDTQYF
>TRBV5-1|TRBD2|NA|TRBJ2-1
TGCGCCAGCAGCTTGGAGGCTAGCGGGAGGAATGAGCAGTTCTTC
CASSLEASGRNEQFF
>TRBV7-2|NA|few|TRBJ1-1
TGTGCCAGCAGCGGATGGGCCCTGGGGAACACTGAAGCTTTCTTT
CASSGWALGNTEAFF
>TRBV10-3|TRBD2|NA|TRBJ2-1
TGTGCCATCAGTCCGGCCCCGGGACTAGGGGACAATGAGCAGTTCTTC
CAISPAPGLGDNEQFF
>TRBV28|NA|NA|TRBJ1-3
TGTGCCAGCAGCCGAACGGGATTAATTATCTCTGGAAACACCATATATTTT
CASSRTGLIISGNTIYF